A selection of T cell receptor beta chains follows, all from one sample in a study of blood T cells in healthy people across ages. TCRdb re-analysed the 5' RACE reads in MiXCR, keeping a single row per CDR3 protein. This table holds about 600,000 distinct CDR3 sequences, 40% to 55% found once. Sequenced sample: blood. The receptors were sampled from an elderly man in good health. CDR3s include the opening cysteine and the closing phenylalanine or tryptophan. Each record gives: clone size, V gene, J gene, D gene, CDR3 DNA, CDR3 protein. A D gene is named only where the DNA matches it firmly. Not all rows give a size; the values are once, few, many and, for expanded clones, a class.

-,TRBV29-1,TRBJ2-1,-,TGCAGCGTTGAAGATCGGGGGACAGTCAATGAGCAGTTCTTC,CSVEDRGTVNEQFF
-,TRBV27,TRBJ2-7,-,TGTGCCAGCAGTTTATCGTACCCCTACGAGCAGTACTTC,CASSLSYPYEQYF
few,TRBV10-3,TRBJ2-1,TRBD2,TGTGCCACCACTCCTGGGACTAGCGGAGACAATGAGCAGTTCTTC,CATTPGTSGDNEQFF
few,TRBV14,TRBJ2-5,TRBD1,TGTGCCAGCAGCCAAGTGACAGGGTTCCCAGAGACCCAGTACTTC,CASSQVTGFPETQYF
-,TRBV18,TRBJ2-6,-,TGTGCCAGCTCACCGGGCAGGCCCTCTGGGGCCAACGTCCTGACTTTC,CASSPGRPSGANVLTF
few,TRBV5-1,TRBJ2-3,-,TGCGCCAGCAGCTTGGGAGCGTCCCCTAGCACAGATACGCAGTATTTT,CASSLGASPSTDTQYF
few,TRBV5-1,TRBJ2-5,-,TGCGCCAGCAGCTTGGGGCCGACTAGTCAAGAGACCCAGTACTTC,CASSLGPTSQETQYF
-,TRBV7-8,TRBJ2-5,TRBD2,TGTGCCAGCAGCTTACAGCTAGCGGGAGTATCAGAGACCCAGTACTTC,CASSLQLAGVSETQYF
-,TRBV3-1,TRBJ2-5,TRBD2,TGTGCCAGCAGCCTACAACGAGCGGGGGGGAAAGAGACCCAGTACTTC,CASSLQRAGGKETQYF
many,TRBV6-6,TRBJ1-2,-,TGTGCCAGCAGTTGCTCCGGGGTGCGCTATGGCTACACCTTC,CASSCSGVRYGYTF
few,TRBV20-1,TRBJ2-2,-,TGCAGTGCCCCCCTCGGGGGGCAAACCGGGGAGCTGTTTTTT,CSAPLGGQTGELFF
few,TRBV7-2,TRBJ2-7,-,TGTGCCAGCAGCTGGGGGGTGGCCGACGAGCAGTACTTC,CASSWGVADEQYF
-,TRBV12-5,TRBJ2-3,-,TGTGCTTCCTGTGGTCCGGGGGATACGCAGTATTTT,CASCGPGDTQYF
few,TRBV2,TRBJ2-1,TRBD2,TGTGCCAGCAGGGGGACTAGCGGGAGCAATGAGCAGTTCTTC,CASRGTSGSNEQFF
many,TRBV6-6,TRBJ1-1,TRBD1,TGTGCCAGCACCTCGGACAGGGGTTTAACTGAAGCTTTCTTT,CASTSDRGLTEAFF
-,TRBV30,TRBJ1-2,-,TGTGCCTGGACTCCGGGACTCAGCCCAAGACATGGCTACACCTTC,CAWTPGLSPRHGYTF
once,TRBV9,TRBJ1-3,-,TGTGCCAGCAGCGTAGACAGGGCAAATGGAAACACCATATATTTT,CASSVDRANGNTIYF
-,TRBV21-1,TRBJ2-7,-,TGTGCCAGCAGCAAAGGGGGGGCAATCTCCTACGAGCAGTACTTC,CASSKGGAISYEQYF
-,TRBV2,TRBJ1-5,-,TGTGCCAGCAGTGGAAATAGTGGGGGGAGTAGGAACCAGCCCCAGCATTTT,CASSGNSGGSRNQPQHF
-,TRBV30,TRBJ2-6,-,TGTGCCTGGGCTAGACATGAGGCGGCCAACGTCCTGACTTTC,CAWARHEAANVLTF
-,TRBV20-1,TRBJ1-2,-,TGCAGTGCTAGAGATATGGCTCTAGGTGGCTACACCTTC,CSARDMALGGYTF
-,TRBV20-1,TRBJ2-7,-,TGCAGTGCTAGAGACGCCCTGAGCTACGAGCAGTACTTC,CSARDALSYEQYF
-,TRBV5-1,TRBJ2-7,-,TGCGCCAGCAGCCTCGAGGCCTCGGCGGTCGAGCAGTACTTC,CASSLEASAVEQYF